Below are 14 T cell receptor beta chains sequenced from a single sample in a study of T cell repertoires in aging, cancer and after chemotherapy. Multiplex touch-down PCR with TRB-A/B primers amplified rearranged V-D-J TRB sequences. TCRdb reanalysed the multiplex PCR reads using MiXCR and keeps one entry per CDR3 protein. The data show 2,000 to 2,500 distinct CDR3 sequences, around 22% seen once. Amplification of TCR beta used genomic DNA extracted from peripheral blood. The sample was blood. These receptors all stem from a human donor with a solid tumor.

This clonotype was found a few times. The chain links TRBV6-2 or TRBV6-3 to TRBJ2-1; possibly TRBD1 for D (5 bases). The germline gives CDR1 MNHEY, CDR2 SVGEGT. The V and J ends lost 10 bases and 0 bases respectively, with 13 bases between them. This CDR3 is 14 amino acids long. This chain's CDR3 is CATTQDPSYNEQFF. CDR3 nucleotide sequence: TGTGCCACGACACAGGACCCCTCCTACAATGAGCAGTTCTTC.

This clonotype was found a few times. The chain links TRBV20-1 to TRBJ1-3; a weak D match, TRBD1 (5 bases). This CDR3 contains 15 residues. Trimming removed 3 bases at V and 0 bases at J, with 12 bases between. Germline CDR1 and CDR2: DFQATT and SNEGSKA (reference sequence). CDR3 sequence reads: CSARNRQSSGNTIYF. CDR3 nucleotides: TGCAGTGCTAGGAACCGACAGAGCTCTGGAAACACCATATATTTT.

The V and J genes are TRBV18 and TRBJ1-5; D is unclear. The CDR3 is made up of 14 amino acids. Trimming left V 1 base short and J 0 bases short, with 4 bases between. Germline assignment: CDR1 KGHSH and CDR2 LQKENI. CDR3 sequence reads: CASSPQSSNQPQHF. The CDR3 DNA reads as TGTGCCAGCTCACCACAGAGTAGCAATCAGCCCCAGCATTTT.

The chain has TRBV2 and TRBJ2-2; D is possibly TRBD1 or TRBD2 (5 bases each). Trimming cost V 3 bases and J 6 bases, with 14 bases left between them. The CDR3 loop spans 15 amino acids. The germline V gene has CDR1 SNHLY and CDR2 FYNNEI. CDR3 sequence (DNA): TGTGCCAGCAGTGATGTCGGTCGAGGGGCCGGGGAGCTGTTTTTT. This encodes CASSDVGRGAGELFF.

Concerning this clonotype itself: It may be a read error: a sequence one base away is much more abundant. V usage is TRBV7-2 and J usage is TRBJ1-6; a weak D match, TRBD1 (5 bases). CDR3 length: 13 amino acids. The germline V gene has CDR1 SGHTA and CDR2 FQGNSA. The DNA for the CDR3 is TGTTCCAGCAGCTTAGTAGGGGTTTCACCCCTCCACTTT. Protein sequence: CSSSLVGVSPLHF.

This clonotype is medium-sized. This sequence joins TRBV6-1 and TRBJ1-3; TRBD1 might be the D (6 bases). V gave up 6 bases and J gave up 3 bases, with 9 bases separating them. Germline CDR1 MNHNS, CDR2 SASEGT. CDR3 length: 13 amino acids. The CDR3 DNA is TGTGCCAGCAGCGGGACATATGGAAACACCATATATTTT. Amino acid sequence: CASSGTYGNTIYF.

In its sample, this clonotype was seen a few times. The chain is built from TRBV4-3 and TRBJ1-4; D might be TRBD1 (5 bases). Germline V gene data show CDR1 as LGHNA and CDR2 as YSLEER. This CDR3 is built from 15 residues. Trimming pared 5 bases from V and 0 bases from J, leaving 10 bases between. The CDR3 reads CASSAGWATNEKLFF. The DNA for the CDR3 is TGCGCCAGCAGCGCAGGGTGGGCAACTAATGAAAAACTGTTTTTT.

The chain recombines TRBV12-3 or TRBV12-4 with TRBJ2-3; 16 positions agree with TRBD2. V dropped 6 bases and J dropped 6; count of bases not matched to a gene: 6. There are 16 residues in the CDR3. The CDR3 DNA sequence: TGTGCCAGCAGAAGAGGGACTAGCGGGGGGGTTGATACGCAGTATTTT. Its translation is CASRRGTSGGVDTQYF.

This clonotype was counted a few times. V usage is TRBV18 and J usage is TRBJ1-6, with 11 bases that match TRBD1. The trim removed 3 bases at V and 8 bases at J, leaving 6 bases unmatched. Germline V gene data show CDR1 as KGHSH and CDR2 as LQKENI. This CDR3 contains 16 residues. The chain's CDR3 is CASSPDPGQGDSPLHF. Here the CDR3 DNA reads TGTGCCAGCTCACCGGACCCGGGACAGGGGGATTCACCCCTCCACTTT.

This clonotype was counted between two and nine times. The chain carries TRBV27 and TRBJ2-3; 7 bases are a match to TRBD2. Germline values: CDR1 MNHEY, CDR2 SMNVEV (reference sequence). The CDR3 runs 17 residues. With V trimmed by 0 bases and J by 1 base, 7 bases remained unmatched. As DNA, the CDR3 is TGTGCCAGCAGTTTATCGGCCGGGGCGGGGGGCACAGATACGCAGTATTTT. Its translation is CASSLSAGAGGTDTQYF.

The chain has TRBV29-1 and TRBJ2-5, with D possibly matching TRBD1 (5 bases). V gave up 2 bases and J gave up 2 bases, with 12 bases separating them. The CDR3 is 14 amino acids. The germline V gene has CDR1 SQVTM and CDR2 ANQGSEA. CDR3 region: CSVEWGSRQETQYF. The CDR3 DNA reads TGCAGCGTTGAATGGGGCAGCAGGCAAGAGACCCAGTACTTC.

The chain has TRBV6-5 and TRBJ2-3, with D tentatively TRBD2 (6 bases). V gave up 7 bases and J gave up 5 bases, with 16 bases separating them. The germline gives CDR1 MNHEY, CDR2 SVGAGI. The CDR3 loop spans 14 amino acids. The DNA for the CDR3 is TGTGCCAGCACGGGCGGGGCCCTCGGAGATACGCAGTATTTT. This translates into CASTGGALGDTQYF.

This clonotype has just a few counts. In DNA, the CDR3 is TGTGCCAGCAGTGGTCAGACTAGCGGGTTATACGAGCAGTACTTC. Protein sequence: CASSGQTSGLYEQYF. The chain combines TRBV6-2 or TRBV6-3 with TRBJ2-7, with 10 bases identical to TRBD2. The J segment lost 4 bases and the V segment lost 5 bases, leaving 8 bases of the junction unmatched. Germline V gene sequence: CDR1 MNHEY, CDR2 SVGEGT. This CDR3 is 15 amino acids long.

This clonotype was counted between two and nine times. The gene calls are TRBV4-3 and TRBJ1-2; D gene ambiguous. Germline CDR1 LGHNA, CDR2 YSLEER. V shed 0 bases and J shed 4 bases, with 15 bases lying between them. The CDR3 length is 16 residues. The CDR3, as DNA: TGCGCCAGCAGCCAAGATTTCGGGCGAATGGGCTATGGCTACACCTTC. Protein: CASSQDFGRMGYGYTF.